This paragraph reports one T cell receptor beta chain. In TCRdb, the 5' RACE reads were re-called with MiXCR into one record per CDR3 protein. The sample carries 40,000 to 45,000 distinct CDR3 sequences, 4.7% recorded once. These data come from a study of early T cells in non-severe SARS-CoV-2 infection. The CDR3 is 16 residues long. Germline V lookup: CDR1 KGHDR, CDR2 SFDVKD. V lost 3 bases to trimming and J lost 5 bases; unmatched junction nucleotides: 7. This clonotype originated in an adult who was a healthcare worker with PCR-confirmed SARS-CoV-2 infection or an uninfected control (not recorded which). The sample consisted of whole blood. The chain is built from TRBV24-1 and TRBJ2-2, with 8 bases identical to TRBD1. CDR3 amino acids: CATSDQGAVETGELFF. DNA of the CDR3: TGTGCCACCAGTGATCAGGGGGCGGTGGAGACCGGGGAGCTGTTTTTT.